This entry describes one TCR beta chain. Antigen specificity is unknown. This entry comes from a study of response to subunit inactivated influenza vaccine. General observations from the study: Few new T cells, the authors suggested, are recruited by each seasonal influenza vaccination.

TCRdb recomputed calls from the RT-PCR reads with MiXCR, one row per CDR3 protein. This sample has roughly 780,000 distinct CDR3 sequences, with less than 20% found just once. CDR3 length: 12 amino acids. Germline values: CDR1 DFQATT, CDR2 SNEGSKA (reference sequence). V lost 0 bases and J 4 bases, leaving 5 bases between the germline ends. The chain has TRBV20-1 and TRBJ2-3; unclear D gene. The TCR was taken from a middle-aged man who received an inactivated influenza vaccine. Sequences were derived from PBMCs from blood, sampled about 5 days after vaccination. DNA of the CDR3: TGCAGTGCTAGAGATAATGCAGATACGCAGTATTTT. The encoded protein is CSARDNADTQYF.